This passage covers 19 T cell receptor beta chains from one sample sequenced in a study of blood T cell repertoires in COVID-19. TCRdb's copy holds only in-frame clones and misses some; the assay was immunoSEQ multiplex PCR. The table lists around 190,000 clones, roughly 77% of them singletons. Specimen: peripheral blood. All receptors come from a woman aged 40-49 years with COVID-19, enrolled during active disease.

V is TRBV6-5 and J is TRBJ1-2, with D perhaps TRBD1 (5 bases). Germline CDR1 and CDR2: MNHEY and SVGAGI. V lost 11 bases, J lost 1 base, and 20 bases lay in between. The CDR3 totals 15 residues. The CDR3 nucleotides read TGTGCCTGCCGGGGCGGGGGACTAAATAACTATGGCTACACCTTC. The encoded protein is CACRGGGLNNYGYTF.

V gene TRBV10-2 combines with J gene TRBJ1-2, with 7 bases that match TRBD1. Trimming removed 6 bases from V and 4 bases from J; junction bases left unmatched: 5. Per the germline V gene, CDR1 is WSHSY and CDR2 is SAAADI. The CDR3 sequence is 13 residues long. CDR3 loop: CASSQDRAYGYTF. In DNA, the CDR3 is TGCGCCAGCAGCCAAGACAGGGCCTATGGCTACACCTTC.

The chain employs TRBV6-5 and TRBJ1-5, with a tentative D call TRBD1 (6 bases). The V gene's germline CDR1 is MNHEY and CDR2 SVGAGI. The ends were cut back, 6 bases at V and 7 bases at J, with 19 bases in the middle. The CDR3 covers 15 residues. The CDR3 region has the DNA TGTGCCAGCAGCCGGGGGGGGCCGTCAGGGCAGCCCCAGCATTTT. Translating it yields CASSRGGPSGQPQHF.

This clone has a handful of counts. The rearrangement joins TRBV20-1 to TRBJ2-7; TRBD2 is a possible D gene (5 bases). Germline V gene data show CDR1 as DFQATT and CDR2 as SNEGSKA (reference sequence). V gave up 7 bases and J gave up 3 bases, with 10 bases separating them. The CDR3 loop spans 11 amino acids. CDR3 loop: CSVRDIYEQYF. The CDR3 DNA follows: TGCAGTGTGAGGGATATCTACGAGCAGTACTTC.

In its sample, this clone was seen a few times. The chain is built from TRBV25-1 and TRBJ2-7; 12 bases are shared with TRBD2. V lost 4 bases, J lost 3 bases, and 4 bases stayed unmatched. This CDR3 has 15 amino acids. Germline V gene lookup returns CDR1 MGHDK and CDR2 SYGVNS. CDR3 sequence: CASSALAGGVYEQYF. CDR3 DNA: TGTGCCAGCAGTGCCCTAGCGGGAGGGGTCTACGAGCAGTACTTC.

This rearrangement joins TRBV3-1 (or the pseudogene TRBV3-2) to TRBJ2-3; TRBD2 matches at 14 bases. The CDR3 runs to 16 residues. Germline-derived CDR1 and CDR2 are LGHDT and YNNKEL (reference sequence). V gave up 3 bases and J gave up 5 bases; unmatched junction bases: 4. CDR3 sequence reads: CASSQTSGGAGDTQYF. The CDR3 region has the DNA TGTGCCAGCAGCCAGACTAGCGGGGGGGCGGGAGATACGCAGTATTTT.

The chain joins TRBV15 to TRBJ2-3, with a possible D match to TRBD1 (5 bases). The length of the CDR3 is 18 residues. Deletions cut 4 bases from V and 0 bases from J, with 20 bases between. Germline CDR1 and CDR2: LNHNV and YYDKDF (reference sequence). CDR3 in DNA: TGTGCCACCAGCATAGAGGTATTTGCAGGGTCTAGCACAGATACGCAGTATTTT. Translated: CATSIEVFAGSSTDTQYF.

The table lists this clone with a count of one. The J gene is TRBJ2-7, the V gene TRBV14; tentative D call: TRBD2 (5 bases). The V gene lost 5 bases and the J gene lost 7 bases, with 12 bases spanning the gap. CDR1 is SGHDN and CDR2 is FVKESK in the germline V gene. The length of the CDR3 is 12 residues. CDR3 sequence: CASSTLIAEQYF. The CDR3 region has the DNA TGTGCCAGCAGCACCCTAATAGCGGAGCAGTACTTC.

V usage is TRBV2 and J usage is TRBJ1-2; 9 bases agree with TRBD1. Losses at the gene ends were 9 bases for V and 6 bases for J; bases not matched to a gene: 2. The germline gives CDR1 SNHLY, CDR2 FYNNEI. This CDR3 comprises 11 residues. The CDR3: CARGQGNGYTF. The CDR3 DNA sequence: TGTGCCAGAGGACAGGGGAATGGCTACACCTTC.

CDR3 sequence (DNA): TGTGCCAGCAGCTTATTCGCGGCTGCGGGAGTTTCACCAGAGACCCAGTACTTC. This translates into CASSLFAAAGVSPETQYF. V gene TRBV7-8 combines with J gene TRBJ2-5, with 7 bases fitting TRBD2. The CDR3 loop spans 18 amino acids. V lost 2 bases to trimming and J lost 4 bases; unmatched junction nucleotides: 16. Germline CDR1 is SGHVS and CDR2 is FQNEAQ.

The V and J genes are TRBV5-1 and TRBJ1-1, with D uncertain. V was shortened by 7 bases and J by 6 bases, with 16 bases between the two germline ends. Germline CDR1 SGHRS, CDR2 YFSETQ. The CDR3 has 13 residues. CDR3 protein: CASGNEAHAEAFF. CDR3 coding DNA: TGCGCCAGCGGCAATGAGGCGCACGCTGAAGCTTTCTTT.

The gene calls are TRBV10-3 and TRBJ2-7; TRBD2 aligns across 10 bases. Germline V CDR1 and CDR2: ENHRY, SYGVKD. CDR3 size: 14 residues. V shed 5 bases and J 7 bases; nucleotides not matched to a gene: 8. CDR3 loop: CAISPTSGVEEQYF. The CDR3 DNA reads as TGTGCCATCAGTCCAACTAGCGGGGTGGAGGAGCAGTACTTC.

The gene calls are TRBV7-2 and TRBJ1-2; 8 nucleotides align to TRBD1. The trim removed 2 bases at V and 7 bases at J, leaving 6 bases unmatched. The CDR3 loop spans 14 amino acids. From germline, CDR1 is SGHTA and CDR2 FQGNSA. The CDR3 region is CASSLWDRNPGYTF. The CDR3 coding sequence is TGTGCCAGCAGCTTATGGGACAGGAATCCTGGCTACACCTTC. Full variable domain (rest looked up from reference TRBV7-2 and TRBJ1-2): GAGVSQSPSNKVTEKGKDVELRCDPISGHTALYWYRQSLGQGLEFLIYFQGNSAPDKSGLPSDRFSAERTGGSVSTLTIQRTQQEDSAVYLCASSLWDRNPGYTFGSGTRLTVV.

The chain employs TRBV7-3 and TRBJ2-5, with 10 bases fitting TRBD2. The J segment lost 4 bases and the V segment lost 3 bases, leaving 5 bases of the junction unmatched. Germline values: CDR1 SGHTA, CDR2 FQGTGA. This CDR3 spans 15 amino acids. In nucleotides, the CDR3 is TGTGCCAGCAGCTTGCAACTAGCGGGGACAGAGACCCAGTACTTC. Translating gives CASSLQLAGTETQYF.

The rearrangement uses TRBV5-1 and TRBJ2-3; D is possibly TRBD2 (7 bases). The germline gives CDR1 SGHRS, CDR2 YFSETQ. The CDR3 length is 16 residues. Between the trimmed V and J ends, which lost 0 bases and 2 bases, there was a span of 13 bases. CDR3 region: CASSLEGRGPTDTQYF. The CDR3 DNA is TGCGCCAGCAGCTTGGAAGGGCGGGGGCCCACAGATACGCAGTATTTT.

This clone has only one observation. The chain combines TRBV6-5 with TRBJ2-7; a weak D match, TRBD2 (6 bases). The germline V and J ends were trimmed by 5 bases and 1 base, with 15 bases remaining between them. Per the germline V gene, CDR1 is MNHEY and CDR2 is SVGAGI. This CDR3 has 15 residues. The CDR3 here is CASSPQLLASYEQYF. The CDR3 DNA is TGTGCCAGCAGTCCTCAGCTGCTAGCGTCCTACGAGCAGTACTTC.

The chain uses TRBV6-2 or TRBV6-3 and TRBJ2-1, with 7 bases lining up with TRBD2. V lost 4 bases, J lost 8 bases, and 11 bases stayed unmatched. Germline loops: CDR1 MNHEY, CDR2 SVGEGT. The CDR3 is made up of 15 amino acids. CDR3 sequence reads: CASSSPGAGRDEQFF. DNA of the CDR3: TGTGCCAGCAGTTCCCCCGGAGCGGGGAGGGATGAGCAGTTCTTC.

This chain connects TRBV5-8 to TRBJ2-5, with D hard to call. CDR1 is SGHTS and CDR2 is YDEGEE in the germline V gene. CDR3 length: 11 amino acids. V was cut by 2 bases and J by 7 bases, with 6 bases left in between. The CDR3 is CASSFQVTQYF. The CDR3, as DNA: TGTGCCAGCAGCTTCCAGGTGACCCAGTACTTC.

The chain uses TRBV2 and TRBJ1-4; D unclear. The V end lost 4 bases, the J end lost 2 bases, and 8 bases lay between the germline ends. This CDR3 has 14 residues. Germline V gene data show CDR1 as SNHLY and CDR2 as FYNNEI. The CDR3 DNA sequence: TGTGCCAGCAGTGTCGGGAATACTAATGAAAAACTGTTTTTT. Amino acids: CASSVGNTNEKLFF.